This TCR beta chain was profiled in a study of blood T cell repertoires in COVID-19. Measured with immunoSEQ multiplex PCR; TCRdb has only the in-frame clones, and not every one. There are 380,000 or so clones in the sample; more than 75% occur only once, and 1.3% lies in the top ten. Recruits, aged roughly 18 to 89 years, lived in 20 to 30 US areas. What the recovered Cohort 3 donors had was two negative PCRs, clearance, or symptom resolution. The CDR3 has 13 amino acids. Germline CDR1 MNHEY, CDR2 SMNVEV (reference sequence). The V end was cut by 6 bases, the J end by 3 bases, with 10 bases between. The sample holds one count of this clone.

The sequence derives from a man aged 25-45 years who had recovered from COVID-19. The source material was PBMCs or T cells enriched from blood (not recorded which). The chain uses TRBV27 and TRBJ2-3, with D maybe TRBD2 (6 bases). DNA of the CDR3: TGTGCCAGCAGGCTGGGGGGAACAGATACGCAGTATTTT. Encoded protein: CASRLGGTDTQYF.